The count of the clone carrying this T cell receptor (beta chain) is one. The antigen is undetermined. The CDR3 spans 17 residues. V lost 0 bases to trimming and J lost 3 bases; unmatched junction nucleotides: 8. From germline, CDR1 is SGHAT and CDR2 FQDESV (reference sequence). The PCR contained 60 Vbeta and 13 Jbeta primers. Using immunoSEQ multiplex PCR, the repertoire was profiled, and TCRdb retains in-frame clones only, with some absent. The data contain fewer than 110,000 clones, around 65% of them singletons. The data belong to a study of cytomegalovirus exposure and HLA in healthy donors. Study results and limitations: In vitro confirmation showed a few CMV-associated chains to be CMV antigen specific.

The chain carries TRBV11-1 and TRBJ2-3; 8 bases align to TRBD2. The receptor was derived from a woman in her 50s in good health and CMV-seronegative. Sequencing was done on a sample of PBMCs. This CDR3 is CASSLAPYGGATDTQYF. The CDR3 DNA follows: TGTGCCAGCAGCTTAGCGCCCTACGGGGGGGCGACAGATACGCAGTATTTT.